One and the same sample provided the 21 T cell receptor beta chains below, sequenced in a study of T cell repertoires in cytomegalovirus infection. TCRdb passed the reads through MiXCR, listing each CDR3 protein once. Here the sample spans some 800,000 distinct CDR3 sequences, almost 30% being singletons. Their antigen targets remain unknown. Specimen: cultured CD8+ T cells from PBMCs, collected from culture after CMV antigen stimulation. The receptor source for this set is a human donor in good health (CMV status not recorded). Some clones in this sample may be carry-over from other donors' samples.

This chain uses TRBV7-6 with TRBJ2-3; a weak D match, TRBD2 (6 bases). Germline V gene sequence: CDR1 SGHVS, CDR2 FNYEAQ. Trimming took 2 bases from V and 0 from J, leaving 12 bases between them. The CDR3 extends over 16 amino acids. Here the CDR3 DNA reads TGTGCCAGCAGCTTACTGGCGGGAACTAGCACAGATACGCAGTATTTT. It codes for CASSLLAGTSTDTQYF.

The CDR3 here is CATSRDLDSYEQYF. The CDR3 nucleotides read TGTGCCACCAGCAGAGATTTGGATTCCTACGAGCAGTACTTC. The gene calls are TRBV15 and TRBJ2-7; D remains unclear. The length of the CDR3 is 14 residues. V was shortened by 0 bases and J by 1 base, with 7 bases between the two germline ends. Germline assignment: CDR1 LNHNV and CDR2 YYDKDF (reference sequence).

The J gene is TRBJ2-1, the V gene TRBV9; 9 bases align to TRBD2. J gave up 0 bases and V 3 bases, and 16 bases lay outside the gene matches. The CDR3 totals 20 residues. Germline CDR1 reads SGDLS; CDR2 reads YYNGEE. Here the CDR3 DNA reads TGTGCCAGCAGCGACCCTCGGGGTAGCGGGGGCCATTCCTCCTACAATGAGCAGTTCTTC. It is translated as CASSDPRGSGGHSSYNEQFF.

The V call is TRBV12-3 or TRBV12-4, the J call TRBJ2-5; 7 bases fit TRBD1. Losses at the gene ends were 6 bases for V and 4 bases for J; bases not matched to a gene: 11. The CDR3 sequence is 15 residues long. The CDR3 is CASSPPDRVRETQYF. The CDR3 DNA reads TGTGCCAGCAGCCCGCCCGACAGGGTTAGAGAGACCCAGTACTTC.

The rearrangement uses TRBV7-2 and TRBJ2-7; D is unclear. Looked up from germline, CDR1 is SGHTA and CDR2 is FQGNSA. CDR3 length: 14 amino acids. V shed 5 bases and J shed 3 bases, with 14 bases lying between them. CDR3 sequence: CASSLSLGVYEQYF. Here the CDR3 DNA reads TGTGCCAGCAGCCTTTCCTTAGGCGTCTACGAGCAGTACTTC.

This clonotype was seen repeatedly, ten times or more. This chain joins TRBV20-1 and TRBJ2-2, with TRBD2 identical over 11 bases. V lost 6 bases to trimming and J lost 2 bases; unmatched junction nucleotides: 8. Germline V gives CDR1 DFQATT, CDR2 SNEGSKA (reference sequence). The CDR3 is made up of 16 amino acids. Here the CDR3 DNA reads TGCAGTGCCCCCCTAGCGGGGGGCCGAAACACCGGGGAGCTGTTTTTT. Translated: CSAPLAGGRNTGELFF.

The rearrangement uses TRBV2 and TRBJ1-5; D is ambiguous. V gave up 3 bases and J gave up 0 bases, with 9 bases separating them. The germline CDR1 and CDR2 sequences are SNHLY and FYNNEI. The CDR3 sequence is 15 residues long. CDR3 sequence: CASSERYPSNQPQHF. In DNA form, the CDR3 reads TGTGCCAGCAGTGAGAGGTACCCTAGCAATCAGCCCCAGCATTTT.

The genes are TRBV27 and TRBJ2-2; TRBD2 aligns across 11 bases. V was clipped by 11 bases and J by 7 bases; unmatched bases: 9. There are 14 residues in the CDR3. Germline lookup yields CDR1 MNHEY and CDR2 SMNVEV (reference sequence). The DNA of the CDR3 is TGTGCCTCTATAGCGGGGGGGCCGGTCGGGGAGCTGTTTTTT. It codes for CASIAGGPVGELFF.

The chain combines TRBV15 with TRBJ2-2; TRBD1 matches 7 bases. The CDR3 runs 14 residues. Germline trimming cut 8 bases from V and 2 bases from J; bases unmatched to any gene: 5. Germline V lookup: CDR1 LNHNV, CDR2 YYDKDF (reference sequence). The CDR3 region has the DNA TGTGCCACCGGATGGACAGGAAACACCGGGGAGCTGTTTTTT. Translated, it gives CATGWTGNTGELFF. Full variable domain (outside the CDR3, taken from reference TRBV15 and TRBJ2-2): DAMVIQNPRYQVTQFGKPVTLSCSQTLNHNVMYWYQQKSSQAPKLLFHYYDKDFNNEADTPDNFQSRRPNTSFCFLDIRSPGLGDTAMYLCATGWTGNTGELFFGEGSRLTVL.

The table lists this clonotype with a few counts. The V and J genes are TRBV27 and TRBJ2-7; possibly TRBD1 for D (5 bases). The CDR3 length is 13 residues. V was pared by 7 bases and J by 0 bases, with 10 bases between. In germline, CDR1 is MNHEY, CDR2 SMNVEV (reference sequence). The CDR3 DNA sequence: TGTGCCAGCAAGGGGCGAAGCTCCTACGAGCAGTACGTC. This translates into CASKGRSSYEQYV.

The chain recombines TRBV7-3 with TRBJ2-1; D is tentatively TRBD1 or TRBD2 (5 bases each). The CDR3 runs to 14 residues. Trimming left V 10 bases short and J 7 bases short, with 20 bases between. The germline CDR1 and CDR2 sequences are SGHTA and FQGTGA. DNA for the CDR3: TGTGCCAACCATGCCGGGACGGGTGGGAATGAGCAGTTCTTC. This translates into CANHAGTGGNEQFF. Drawing the rest from reference TRBV7-3 and TRBJ2-1, the complete variable domain is GAGVSQTPSNKVTEKGKYVELRCDPISGHTALYWYRQSLGQGPEFLIYFQGTGAADDSGLPNDRFFAVRPEGSVSTLKIQRTERGDSAVYLCANHAGTGGNEQFFGPGTRLTVL.

The rearrangement links TRBV19 to TRBJ1-1; TRBD1 might be the D (5 bases). The CDR3 extends over 16 amino acids. Trimming took 6 bases from V and 3 from J, leaving 20 bases between them. The V gene's germline CDR1 is LNHDA and CDR2 SQIVND (reference sequence). The CDR3 here is CASRVRYKGVDTEAFF. CDR3 nucleotide sequence: TGTGCCAGTAGGGTGCGATACAAAGGGGTGGACACTGAAGCTTTCTTT.

V gene TRBV15 combines with J gene TRBJ2-3; TRBD2 agrees at 14 bases. CDR1 and CDR2 (germline): LNHNV, YYDKDF (reference sequence). The V and J ends lost 5 bases and 4 bases, in that order; junction bases with no gene match: 5. There are 16 residues in the CDR3. This chain's CDR3 is CATSEGLAGAADTQYF. Written as DNA, the CDR3 is TGTGCCACCAGCGAGGGACTAGCGGGGGCCGCAGATACGCAGTATTTT.

The chain links TRBV6-1 to TRBJ2-5; D possibly corresponds to TRBD2 (6 bases). The length of the CDR3 is 16 residues. The germline gives CDR1 MNHNS, CDR2 SASEGT. Trimming removed 3 bases at V and 5 bases at J, with 19 bases between. CDR3 loop: CASSDWAGGTGETQYF. The CDR3 bases are TGTGCCAGCAGTGATTGGGCTGGGGGGACTGGGGAGACCCAGTACTTC.

The chain is built from TRBV7-9 and TRBJ1-2; D uncertain. V gave up 2 bases and J gave up 8 bases, with 9 bases separating them. The CDR3 totals 12 residues. Germline V gene data show CDR1 as SEHNR and CDR2 as FQNEAQ (reference sequence). CDR3 nucleotides: TGTGCCAGCAGCTTAAACCCGTCCGGCTACACCTTC. It is translated as CASSLNPSGYTF.

The chain links TRBV15 to TRBJ2-3, with TRBD1 matching 8 bases. The CDR3 loop spans 14 amino acids. Per germline, CDR1 LNHNV and CDR2 YYDKDF (reference sequence). The V gene end was trimmed by 3 bases and the J gene end by 5 bases; junction bases not matched to a gene: 4. CDR3 sequence (DNA): TGTGCCACCAGCAGCGGACAGGGTGGAGATACGCAGTATTTT. Its protein is CATSSGQGGDTQYF. The full variable domain, rest sourced from reference TRBV15 and TRBJ2-3, is DAMVIQNPRYQVTQFGKPVTLSCSQTLNHNVMYWYQQKSSQAPKLLFHYYDKDFNNEADTPDNFQSRRPNTSFCFLDIRSPGLGDTAMYLCATSSGQGGDTQYFGPGTRLTVL.

This chain joins TRBV7-3 and TRBJ2-1, with TRBD2 matching 13 bases. The CDR3 is 20 amino acids. Per germline, CDR1 SGHTA and CDR2 FQGTGA. V lost 5 bases, J lost 2 bases, and 15 bases stayed unmatched. CDR3 region: CASSPTTGVGTSGTYNEQFF. The CDR3, as DNA: TGTGCCAGCAGCCCCACAACAGGGGTAGGGACTAGCGGGACCTACAATGAGCAGTTCTTC.

The rearrangement links TRBV7-8 to TRBJ1-5; a weak D match, TRBD1 (5 bases). The V gene's germline CDR1 is SGHVS and CDR2 FQNEAQ. The V and J ends lost 9 bases and 7 bases respectively, with 16 bases between them. The CDR3 runs 13 residues. CDR3 nucleotide sequence: TGTGCCAGTCAAGACAGTAATGGCCAGCCCCAGCATTTT. Translation: CASQDSNGQPQHF.

CDR3 loop: CASSVLQGAAGELFF. CDR3 sequence (DNA): TGTGCCAGCAGTGTACTACAGGGGGCGGCCGGGGAGCTGTTTTTT. The chain carries TRBV27 and TRBJ2-2; 9 bases are a match to TRBD1. This CDR3 is built from 15 residues. The germline V gene has CDR1 MNHEY and CDR2 SMNVEV (reference sequence). V was clipped by 5 bases and J by 6 bases; unmatched bases: 7.

Only a few counts were recorded for this clonotype. The rearrangement joins TRBV6-5 to TRBJ2-3; 13 bases agree with TRBD2. Germline loops: CDR1 MNHEY, CDR2 SVGAGI. Trimming removed 6 bases from V and 6 bases from J; junction bases left unmatched: 3. This CDR3 has 14 residues. This CDR3 is CASRLAGGLDTQYF. The CDR3 DNA sequence: TGTGCCAGCAGACTAGCGGGGGGGCTGGATACGCAGTATTTT.

The chain carries TRBV4-1 and TRBJ2-7, with D possibly being TRBD2 (5 bases). Germline-derived CDR1 and CDR2 are MGHRA and YSYEKL. V lost 0 bases to trimming and J lost 4 bases, with 13 bases between them. The CDR3 extends over 15 amino acids. CDR3 residues: CASSQEVTSSYEQYF. The CDR3 DNA reads TGCGCCAGCAGCCAAGAAGTCACTAGTTCGTACGAGCAGTACTTC.